The 29 T cell receptor beta chains given below trace back to one sample, sequenced in a study of cytomegalovirus exposure and HLA in healthy donors. Sequencing was performed with immunoSEQ multiplex PCR; in TCRdb, only in-frame clones are kept and a portion is missing. The table includes some 110,000 clones, about 86% detected once. Sequenced sample: PBMCs. These receptors all stem from a young woman in good health and CMV-seropositive.

This chain joins TRBV5-1 and TRBJ2-7; no reliable D call. Germline loops: CDR1 SGHRS, CDR2 YFSETQ. The V end lost 1 base, the J end lost 5 bases, and 13 bases lay between the germline ends. The CDR3 is 14 residues long. CDR3 in amino acids: CASSLRSHSHEQYF. The CDR3 DNA follows: TGCGCCAGCAGCTTGCGTTCGCACAGCCACGAGCAGTACTTC. The full variable domain, its missing parts supplied by reference TRBV5-1 and TRBJ2-7, is KAGVTQTPRYLIKTRGQQVTLSCSPISGHRSVSWYQQTPGQGLQFLFEYFSETQRNKGNFPGRFSGRQFSNSRSEMNVSTLELGDSALYLCASSLRSHSHEQYFGPGTRLTVT.

The CDR3 loop is CASSPGEGGVYNEQFF. The CDR3 DNA sequence: TGTGCCAGCAGCCCCGGAGAGGGGGGGGTATACAATGAGCAGTTCTTC. This sequence joins TRBV9 and TRBJ2-1; tentatively, D is TRBD2 (7 bases). In germline, CDR1 is SGDLS, CDR2 YYNGEE. The CDR3 length is 16 residues. Trimming took off 4 bases at V and 4 bases at J, with 18 bases between the two ends.

This clone was recorded once. The V call is TRBV6-5, the J call TRBJ1-2, with a weak D call TRBD1 (6 bases). Trimming left V 0 bases short and J 8 bases short, with 13 bases between. The CDR3 loop spans 14 amino acids. Germline V CDR1 and CDR2: MNHEY, SVGAGI. In DNA form, the CDR3 reads TGTGCCAGCAGTTACTCTTCAGGGGCCGGAGGCTACACCTTC. Translated, it gives CASSYSSGAGGYTF.

This chain connects TRBV6-5 to TRBJ2-3; 7 bases agree with TRBD1. V lost 2 bases and J lost 1; bases outside the gene matches: 0. Per germline, CDR1 MNHEY and CDR2 SVGAGI. The CDR3 length is 14 residues. CDR3 coding DNA: TGTGCCAGCAGTTACGGGACAGGCACAGATACGCAGTATTTT. Translating gives CASSYGTGTDTQYF.

The rearrangement uses TRBV6-6 and TRBJ2-7; D gene ambiguous. The ends were cut back, 2 bases at V and 0 bases at J, with 11 bases in the middle. The CDR3 extends over 15 amino acids. Per the germline V gene, CDR1 is MNHNY and CDR2 is SVGAGI (reference sequence). The CDR3 bases are TGTGCCAGCAGTTACGACACATTAACCTCCTACGAGCAGTACTTC. Protein product: CASSYDTLTSYEQYF.

J is TRBJ2-4 and V is TRBV2; no definite D call. V lost 4 bases to trimming and J lost 13 bases, with 11 bases between them. The CDR3 totals 11 residues. The germline V gene has CDR1 SNHLY and CDR2 FYNNEI. This CDR3 reads CASSALLPQYF. As DNA, the CDR3 is TGTGCCAGCAGTGCCCTACTTCCGCAGTACTTC.

A single count supports this clone. This rearrangement joins TRBV11-2 to TRBJ1-1; D unresolved. Trimming stripped 1 base from V and 8 bases from J, with 11 bases between. This CDR3 comprises 13 residues. The germline V gene encodes CDR1 SGHAT and CDR2 FQNNGV. CDR3 in DNA: TGTGCCAGCAGCTTAGGGAGCAGCCCCGAAGCTTTCTTT. It codes for CASSLGSSPEAFF.

This chain links TRBV5-4 with TRBJ2-1; 9 bases match TRBD2. V was pared by 4 bases and J by 3 bases, with 5 bases of the junction left unmatched. This CDR3 has 15 amino acids. Germline CDR1 reads SGHNT; CDR2 reads YYREEE (reference sequence). CDR3 nucleotides: TGTGCCAGCAGCCTACCGACTAGCGGCTACAATGAGCAGTTCTTC. It specifies CASSLPTSGYNEQFF.

The CDR3 nucleotides are TGTGCCAGCAGCTTAAAGATCAGGGAAGGGGAGCAGTACTTC. Protein: CASSLKIREGEQYF. The V call is TRBV7-2, the J call TRBJ2-7, with a possible D match to TRBD1 (5 bases). Trimming cost V 2 bases and J 7 bases, with 15 bases left between them. The CDR3 extends over 14 amino acids. Germline V gene data show CDR1 as SGHTA and CDR2 as FQGNSA.

This chain joins TRBV7-3 and TRBJ2-2; no clear D. This CDR3 comprises 14 residues. Germline CDR1 reads SGHTA; CDR2 reads FQGTGA. The germline V and J ends were trimmed by 2 bases and 4 bases, with 8 bases remaining between them. Written as DNA, the CDR3 is TGTGCCAGCAGCTTAGATCTCGGCACCGGGGAGCTGTTTTTT. It encodes CASSLDLGTGELFF.

This clone appeared a few times. The J gene is TRBJ1-5, the V gene TRBV6-5; unclear D gene. This CDR3 comprises 14 residues. The germline V gene has CDR1 MNHEY and CDR2 SVGAGI. V was shortened by 2 bases and J by 1 base, with 6 bases between the two germline ends. The CDR3 protein is CASSYGGSNQPQHF. Written as DNA, the CDR3 is TGTGCCAGCAGTTACGGAGGAAGCAATCAGCCCCAGCATTTT.

The chain uses TRBV19 and TRBJ1-2; D is unclear. Germline values: CDR1 LNHDA, CDR2 SQIVND (reference sequence). CDR3 length equals 13 residues. V lost 3 bases to trimming and J lost 0 bases, with 5 bases between them. The CDR3 sequence is CASSIGANYGYTF. DNA of the CDR3: TGTGCCAGTAGTATTGGAGCTAACTATGGCTACACCTTC. The whole variable domain, remainder taken from reference TRBV19 and TRBJ1-2, is DGGITQSPKYLFRKEGQNVTLSCEQNLNHDAMYWYRQDPGQGLRLIYYSQIVNDFQKGDIAEGYSVSREKKESFPLTVTSAQKNPTAFYLCASSIGANYGYTFGSGTRLTVV.

The V call is TRBV10-3, the J call TRBJ1-4; 9 bases line up with TRBD1. CDR1 and CDR2 (germline): ENHRY, SYGVKD. The CDR3 totals 13 residues. V dropped 8 bases and J dropped 6; count of bases not matched to a gene: 4. CDR3 residues: CAISGTGHEKLFF. CDR3 bases: TGTGCCATCTCCGGGACAGGGCATGAAAAACTGTTTTTT.

This chain connects TRBV4-2 to TRBJ2-7; D gene ambiguous. The V gene lost 2 bases and the J gene lost 4 bases, with 18 bases spanning the gap. Germline V gives CDR1 LGHNA, CDR2 YNFKEQ. The CDR3 has 16 residues. The CDR3 protein is CASSQTTNIRSYEQYF. The CDR3 coding sequence is TGTGCCAGCAGCCAAACTACGAACATTCGTAGTTACGAGCAGTACTTC.

The V call is TRBV6-1, the J call TRBJ1-2; D not resolved. Per germline, CDR1 MNHNS and CDR2 SASEGT. Trimming removed 0 bases at V and 3 bases at J, with 8 bases between. There are 14 residues in the CDR3. The CDR3 DNA reads as TGTGCCAGCAGTGAAGCGCGGGTTTACTATGGCTACACCTTC. Translating it yields CASSEARVYYGYTF.

The chain has TRBV27 and TRBJ1-4, with 10 bases lining up with TRBD1. The junction had 14 bases not matched to a gene; V was cut back by 2 bases and J by 5 bases. This CDR3 is 19 amino acids long. Germline CDR1 reads MNHEY; CDR2 reads SMNVEV (reference sequence). CDR3 amino acids: CASSLGTPGQGPMNEKLFF. CDR3 bases: TGTGCCAGCAGTTTAGGAACTCCGGGACAGGGGCCAATGAATGAAAAACTGTTTTTT.

The chain couples TRBV7-9 to TRBJ1-1, with TRBD1 matching 11 bases. V lost 4 bases and J lost 5; bases outside the gene matches: 9. The CDR3 extends over 16 amino acids. Germline V gene sequence: CDR1 SEHNR, CDR2 FQNEAQ (reference sequence). The CDR3 is CASSSGQGAARTEAFF. The CDR3 region has the DNA TGTGCCAGCAGCTCCGGACAGGGGGCGGCAAGGACTGAAGCTTTCTTT.

This CDR3 reads CASSEGQGVVGKGYTF. Here the CDR3 DNA reads TGTGCCAGCAGCGAGGGACAGGGGGTTGTCGGGAAAGGCTACACCTTC. V usage is TRBV5-4 and J usage is TRBJ1-2; TRBD1 matches at 11 bases. After removal of 4 bases from V and 8 bases from J, the junction contained 13 bases not matched to a gene. The CDR3 has 16 residues. Per the germline V gene, CDR1 is SGHNT and CDR2 is YYREEE (reference sequence). The whole variable domain, remainder taken from reference TRBV5-4 and TRBJ1-2, is ETGVTQSPTHLIKTRGQQVTLRCSSQSGHNTVSWYQQALGQGPQFIFQYYREEENGRGNFPPRFSGLQFPNYSSELNVNALELDDSALYLCASSEGQGVVGKGYTFGSGTRLTVV.

The rearrangement uses TRBV27 and TRBJ2-7, with TRBD1 as a possible D gene (6 bases). Germline V CDR1 and CDR2: MNHEY, SMNVEV (reference sequence). V dropped 5 bases and J dropped 3 bases, with 17 bases sitting between them. The CDR3 totals 15 residues. The CDR3 is CASSLTGQRVYEQYF. The CDR3, as DNA: TGTGCCAGCAGTCTGACCGGACAGAGGGTCTACGAGCAGTACTTC.

The chain links TRBV28 to TRBJ1-4; 9 nucleotides agree with TRBD1. Germline CDR1 reads MDHEN; CDR2 reads SYDVKM. Trimming at V came to 1 base and at J to 9 bases, leaving 9 bases not matched to a gene. The CDR3 is made up of 16 amino acids. CDR3 bases: TGTGCCAGCAGTTTATACCCGGGACAGGGAGGTAAAAAACTGTTTTTT. Protein: CASSLYPGQGGKKLFF.

V is TRBV28 and J is TRBJ1-1; D is possibly TRBD1 (6 bases). The CDR3 is made up of 16 amino acids. The V and J ends lost 5 bases and 2 bases respectively, with 18 bases between them. Germline assignment: CDR1 MDHEN and CDR2 SYDVKM. The CDR3 here is CASSPYRGQPNTEAFF. The CDR3 DNA reads as TGTGCCAGCAGTCCATACAGAGGACAGCCTAACACTGAAGCTTTCTTT.

V gene TRBV19 combines with J gene TRBJ1-1; no clear D gene. Germline lookup yields CDR1 LNHDA and CDR2 SQIVND (reference sequence). V gave up 2 bases and J gave up 3 bases, with 10 bases separating them. The CDR3 consists of 14 residues. Written as DNA, the CDR3 is TGTGCCAGTAGTATACCGGGTGTTGACACTGAAGCTTTCTTT. It yields the protein CASSIPGVDTEAFF. Looking up the rest from reference TRBV19 and TRBJ1-1 gives the full variable domain: DGGITQSPKYLFRKEGQNVTLSCEQNLNHDAMYWYRQDPGQGLRLIYYSQIVNDFQKGDIAEGYSVSREKKESFPLTVTSAQKNPTAFYLCASSIPGVDTEAFFGQGTRLTVV.

The DNA for the CDR3 is TGTGCCAGCAGTGAATATGGGGGACTAGCGAACCAAGAGACCCAGTACTTC. Translated: CASSEYGGLANQETQYF. This rearrangement joins TRBV25-1 to TRBJ2-5; 10 bases map to TRBD2. This CDR3 has 17 residues. V was pared by 0 bases and J by 0 bases, with 4 bases of the junction left unmatched. Germline V gene data show CDR1 as MGHDK and CDR2 as SYGVNS. Full variable domain (outside the CDR3, taken from reference TRBV25-1 and TRBJ2-5): EADIYQTPRYLVIGTGKKITLECSQTMGHDKMYWYQQDPGMELHLIHYSYGVNSTEKGDLSSESTVSRIRTEHFPLTLESARPSHTSQYLCASSEYGGLANQETQYFGPGTRLLVL.

J is TRBJ1-3 and V is TRBV5-1, with 7 positions matching TRBD1. Germline values: CDR1 SGHRS, CDR2 YFSETQ. This CDR3 is 19 amino acids long. With V trimmed by 0 bases and J by 0 bases, 12 bases remained unmatched. The CDR3 bases are TGCGCCAGCAGCTTGGCCATGCCCATCGGGACAGCCTCTGGAAACACCATATATTTT. This sequence encodes CASSLAMPIGTASGNTIYF. The variable domain in full, completed from reference TRBV5-1 and TRBJ1-3, reads KAGVTQTPRYLIKTRGQQVTLSCSPISGHRSVSWYQQTPGQGLQFLFEYFSETQRNKGNFPGRFSGRQFSNSRSEMNVSTLELGDSALYLCASSLAMPIGTASGNTIYFGEGSWLTVV.

The chain uses TRBV7-9 and TRBJ2-1; TRBD1 matches at 7 bases. This CDR3 is 13 amino acids long. The germline V gene has CDR1 SEHNR and CDR2 FQNEAQ (reference sequence). V gave up 2 bases and J gave up 9 bases; unmatched junction bases: 4. CDR3 nucleotides: TGTGCCAGCAGCTTACGGGACAGCTTTGAGCAGTTCTTC. Its translation is CASSLRDSFEQFF. Looking up the rest from reference TRBV7-9 and TRBJ2-1 gives the full variable domain: DTGVSQNPRHKITKRGQNVTFRCDPISEHNRLYWYRQTLGQGPEFLTYFQNEAQLEKSRLLSDRFSAERPKGSFSTLEIQRTEQGDSAMYLCASSLRDSFEQFFGPGTRLTVL.

The gene calls are TRBV5-4 and TRBJ2-3; TRBD1 matches 8 bases. Germline trimming cut 3 bases from V and 0 bases from J; bases unmatched to any gene: 3. The CDR3 is 15 amino acids. CDR1 is SGHNT and CDR2 is YYREEE in the germline V gene (reference sequence). For the CDR3, the DNA is TGTGCCAGCAGCTCGGACAGGGAAAGCACAGATACGCAGTATTTT. Protein sequence: CASSSDRESTDTQYF.

The chain employs TRBV7-8 and TRBJ2-5, with 13 bases matching TRBD2. Germline values: CDR1 SGHVS, CDR2 FQNEAQ. V lost 5 bases, J lost 2 bases, and 5 bases stayed unmatched. The CDR3 runs to 16 residues. This CDR3 reads CASSPGTSGNQETQYF. For the CDR3, the DNA is TGTGCCAGCAGCCCCGGGACTAGCGGGAATCAAGAGACCCAGTACTTC.

V and J are TRBV7-9 and TRBJ2-7, with TRBD2 matching over 15 bases. The CDR3 contains 15 residues. Looked up from germline, CDR1 is SEHNR and CDR2 is FQNEAQ (reference sequence). The V and J ends lost 5 bases and 7 bases, in that order; junction bases with no gene match: 6. CDR3: CASSPTGLAGGEQYF. The CDR3 bases are TGTGCCAGCAGCCCGACGGGACTAGCGGGAGGAGAGCAGTACTTC.

This clone was seen more than once but under ten times. The chain combines TRBV5-6 with TRBJ1-5; D call uncertain. Germline loops: CDR1 SGHDT, CDR2 YYEEEE. Trimming shortened V by 0 bases and J by 3 bases, and 7 bases separated the two germline ends. The CDR3 covers 14 residues. CDR3 DNA sequence: TGTGCCAGCAGCTTGGGACAACTCAATCAGCCCCAGCATTTT. Translating it yields CASSLGQLNQPQHF.